A selection of T cell receptor beta chains follows, all from one sample in a study of blood T cell repertoires in COVID-19. The assay was immunoSEQ multiplex PCR, and TCRdb's table has in-frame clones only and misses some. Of roughly 51,000 clones detected, about nine tenths appear once; the ten largest clones hold 4.5% to 5.5%. Sequencing was performed on peripheral blood. The source of these receptors is a man between 65 and 85 years old with acute or convalescent COVID-19. Each CDR3 is given with its conserved first and last residue. The D gene is left open where the match is weak. Rows may omit the clone size; those that give it use once, few, many or a size class.

cdr3_nt: TGTGCCACCTGCGGGCTAGAGGAGACCCAGTACTTC; cdr3_aa: CATCGLEETQYF; cdr3_length: 12; clone_size: -; d_call: -; v_call: TRBV6-5; j_call: TRBJ2-5
cdr3_nt: TGTGCCAGCAGCTCTCGGACTAGCGGGGGGGCCGGGGCCTACAATGAGCAGTTCTTC; cdr3_aa: CASSSRTSGGAGAYNEQFF; cdr3_length: 19; clone_size: -; d_call: TRBD2; v_call: TRBV5-4; j_call: TRBJ2-1
cdr3_nt: TGTGCCAGCAAGGGGCCGGGACAGGGGGGGACCGAGCAGTACTTC; cdr3_aa: CASKGPGQGGTEQYF; cdr3_length: 15; clone_size: -; d_call: -; v_call: TRBV21-1; j_call: TRBJ2-7
cdr3_nt: TGTGCCAGCAGCTTAGTGGAGTCTTCCTACAATGAGCAGTTCTTC; cdr3_aa: CASSLVESSYNEQFF; cdr3_length: 15; clone_size: -; d_call: -; v_call: TRBV7-2; j_call: TRBJ2-1
cdr3_nt: TGTGCCATCTCCGCCCGACAGGGTGAATCACCCCTCCACTTT; cdr3_aa: CAISARQGESPLHF; cdr3_length: 14; clone_size: -; d_call: TRBD1; v_call: TRBV10-3; j_call: TRBJ1-6
cdr3_nt: TGTGCCAGCAGTCAGGGACTAGCGGCTTTAAATGAGCAGTTCTTC; cdr3_aa: CASSQGLAALNEQFF; cdr3_length: 15; clone_size: -; d_call: TRBD2; v_call: TRBV6-2/TRBV6-3; j_call: TRBJ2-1
cdr3_nt: TGTGCCAGCAGTTATACAGCCAAACATGGCTACACCTTC; cdr3_aa: CASSYTAKHGYTF; cdr3_length: 13; clone_size: -; d_call: -; v_call: TRBV6-5; j_call: TRBJ1-2
cdr3_nt: TGTGCCAGCACCCCCGGGACAGGGGGGTCCTACAATGAGCAGTTCTTC; cdr3_aa: CASTPGTGGSYNEQFF; cdr3_length: 16; clone_size: -; d_call: TRBD1; v_call: TRBV5-4; j_call: TRBJ2-1
cdr3_nt: TGTGCCAGCTCACCACCCTTTTCGACTGAAGCTTTCTTT; cdr3_aa: CASSPPFSTEAFF; cdr3_length: 13; clone_size: -; d_call: -; v_call: TRBV18; j_call: TRBJ1-1
cdr3_nt: TGTGCCAGTAGACGGACTAGCGGGGGGAATACGCAGTATTTT; cdr3_aa: CASRRTSGGNTQYF; cdr3_length: 14; clone_size: -; d_call: TRBD2; v_call: TRBV19; j_call: TRBJ2-3
cdr3_nt: TGTGCCAGCAGTTCAAGGAGACCTGAAGCTTTCTTT; cdr3_aa: CASSSRRPEAFF; cdr3_length: 12; clone_size: -; d_call: -; v_call: TRBV7-2; j_call: TRBJ1-1
cdr3_nt: TGTGCCTGGAGTGTACATTGGGGCGGAGGCTACACCTTC; cdr3_aa: CAWSVHWGGGYTF; cdr3_length: 13; clone_size: once; d_call: -; v_call: TRBV30; j_call: TRBJ1-2
cdr3_nt: TGTGCCAGCAGTTCCCCCAGACTAAACACAGATACGCAGTATTTT; cdr3_aa: CASSSPRLNTDTQYF; cdr3_length: 15; clone_size: -; d_call: -; v_call: TRBV6-2/TRBV6-3; j_call: TRBJ2-3
cdr3_nt: TGCGCCAGCAGCTTGGCAGGGGCTTACAATCAGCCCCAGCATTTT; cdr3_aa: CASSLAGAYNQPQHF; cdr3_length: 15; clone_size: few; d_call: -; v_call: TRBV5-1; j_call: TRBJ1-5
cdr3_nt: TGTGCCAGCAGTTACTCCTATGAGCAGTTCTTC; cdr3_aa: CASSYSYEQFF; cdr3_length: 11; clone_size: -; d_call: -; v_call: TRBV6-2/TRBV6-3; j_call: TRBJ2-1
cdr3_nt: TGTGCCAGCAGTTTACTGGGACAGGGATTGTTGGGCAATCAGCCCCAGCATTTT; cdr3_aa: CASSLLGQGLLGNQPQHF; cdr3_length: 18; clone_size: -; d_call: TRBD1; v_call: TRBV27; j_call: TRBJ1-5
cdr3_nt: TGTGCCAGCAGCTTAGACCTAGCGGGGGGGCGTCGAGATACGCAGTATTTT; cdr3_aa: CASSLDLAGGRRDTQYF; cdr3_length: 17; clone_size: -; d_call: TRBD2; v_call: TRBV7-2; j_call: TRBJ2-3
cdr3_nt: TGCGCCAGCAGCGCTCCCAGGGGGCTCCTCAGTTCGGGTACGCAGTATTTT; cdr3_aa: CASSAPRGLLSSGTQYF; cdr3_length: 17; clone_size: -; d_call: TRBD1; v_call: TRBV5-1; j_call: TRBJ2-3
cdr3_nt: TGTGCCAGCTCAGAGGCGGGACAGGGAGCCTACGAGCAGTACTTC; cdr3_aa: CASSEAGQGAYEQYF; cdr3_length: 15; clone_size: -; d_call: TRBD1; v_call: TRBV18; j_call: TRBJ2-7
cdr3_nt: TGTGCCAGCAGCCGCAGACTAGCAGGCTACGAGCAGTACTTC; cdr3_aa: CASSRRLAGYEQYF; cdr3_length: 14; clone_size: -; d_call: TRBD2; v_call: TRBV3-1/TRBV3-2; j_call: TRBJ2-7
cdr3_nt: TGTGCCAGTAGTACGGGCCAGGGCGGTGAAAAACTGTTTTTT; cdr3_aa: CASSTGQGGEKLFF; cdr3_length: 14; clone_size: -; d_call: -; v_call: TRBV19; j_call: TRBJ1-4
cdr3_nt: TGTGCCACCAGCCCCTCAGGGGCAACTGAGCAGTTCTTC; cdr3_aa: CATSPSGATEQFF; cdr3_length: 13; clone_size: -; d_call: -; v_call: TRBV24-1; j_call: TRBJ2-1
cdr3_nt: TGCGCCAGCAGCTTGGATCAGGGTGGTGAAAAACTGTTTTTT; cdr3_aa: CASSLDQGGEKLFF; cdr3_length: 14; clone_size: -; d_call: -; v_call: TRBV5-1; j_call: TRBJ1-4
cdr3_nt: TGTGCCAGCAGCACCTATAGCAATCAGCCCCAGCATTTT; cdr3_aa: CASSTYSNQPQHF; cdr3_length: 13; clone_size: once; d_call: -; v_call: TRBV7-2; j_call: TRBJ1-5
cdr3_nt: TGCGCCAGCAGCCAAGAAGGACTCTACTATGGCTACACCTTC; cdr3_aa: CASSQEGLYYGYTF; cdr3_length: 14; clone_size: -; d_call: -; v_call: TRBV4-3; j_call: TRBJ1-2
cdr3_nt: TGTGCTAGTGGCCCTCCTCCTAGAGAGGGCTACGAGCAGTACTTC; cdr3_aa: CASGPPPREGYEQYF; cdr3_length: 15; clone_size: -; d_call: -; v_call: TRBV12-5; j_call: TRBJ2-7
cdr3_nt: TGCAGTGCTAGTTCTCGGCAGGGGGCGTGGGAGCAGTACTTC; cdr3_aa: CSASSRQGAWEQYF; cdr3_length: 14; clone_size: few; d_call: TRBD1; v_call: TRBV20-1; j_call: TRBJ2-7
cdr3_nt: TGTGCCAGCAGTAGGGACAGGGTCCAGGGCTACACCTTC; cdr3_aa: CASSRDRVQGYTF; cdr3_length: 13; clone_size: -; d_call: TRBD1; v_call: TRBV12-3/TRBV12-4; j_call: TRBJ1-2
cdr3_nt: TGCAGTGCTAGTGATCACCTCACAGATAATTCACCCCTCCACTTT; cdr3_aa: CSASDHLTDNSPLHF; cdr3_length: 15; clone_size: -; d_call: -; v_call: TRBV20-1; j_call: TRBJ1-6
cdr3_nt: TGTGCCAGCAGCATAACTAGAGTGAAGGCGGCTAATGAGCAGTTCTTC; cdr3_aa: CASSITRVKAANEQFF; cdr3_length: 16; clone_size: -; d_call: -; v_call: TRBV7-2; j_call: TRBJ2-1
cdr3_nt: TGTGCCAGCAGTGCCCAAGGGGGCCGCTCCGGCTACACCTTC; cdr3_aa: CASSAQGGRSGYTF; cdr3_length: 14; clone_size: -; d_call: TRBD1; v_call: TRBV6-2/TRBV6-3; j_call: TRBJ1-2
cdr3_nt: TGTGCCAGCACTGGATCGGGTGTCCGAGAGTTCTTC; cdr3_aa: CASTGSGVREFF; cdr3_length: 12; clone_size: -; d_call: -; v_call: TRBV7-9; j_call: TRBJ2-1
cdr3_nt: TGTGCCTGGAGTGGGACAGGGTCCTACGAGCAGTACTTC; cdr3_aa: CAWSGTGSYEQYF; cdr3_length: 13; clone_size: -; d_call: TRBD1; v_call: TRBV30; j_call: TRBJ2-7
cdr3_nt: TGTGCCAGCAGCCCAAACTGGGGAGGAGAAGCCACTGAAGCTTTCTTT; cdr3_aa: CASSPNWGGEATEAFF; cdr3_length: 16; clone_size: -; d_call: -; v_call: TRBV11-1; j_call: TRBJ1-1
cdr3_nt: TGTGCCAGCAGTAATCCCAGGGGGCCTAATTCACCCCTCCACTTT; cdr3_aa: CASSNPRGPNSPLHF; cdr3_length: 15; clone_size: once; d_call: TRBD1; v_call: TRBV28; j_call: TRBJ1-6
cdr3_nt: TGTGCCACCAGCAGAGCTCCCACAGGGGTCCTGAAAGCTTTCTTT; cdr3_aa: CATSRAPTGVLKAFF; cdr3_length: 15; clone_size: -; d_call: TRBD1; v_call: TRBV15; j_call: TRBJ1-1
cdr3_nt: TGTGCCAGCACCACCCTCCCGGGACAGTTCAATCAGCCCCAGCATTTT; cdr3_aa: CASTTLPGQFNQPQHF; cdr3_length: 16; clone_size: -; d_call: TRBD1; v_call: TRBV2; j_call: TRBJ1-5
cdr3_nt: TGCGCCAGCAGCCAAGAGGGTTGGACAGGGTTTAATTCACCCCTCCACTTT; cdr3_aa: CASSQEGWTGFNSPLHF; cdr3_length: 17; clone_size: -; d_call: TRBD1; v_call: TRBV4-3; j_call: TRBJ1-6
cdr3_nt: TGTGCCAGCAGTTACGGGGGCAAACAGCCCCAGCATTTT; cdr3_aa: CASSYGGKQPQHF; cdr3_length: 13; clone_size: -; d_call: -; v_call: TRBV6-2/TRBV6-3; j_call: TRBJ1-5
cdr3_nt: TGCGCCAGCAGCACAAGGACAGGAACCCCCTACGAGCAGTACTTC; cdr3_aa: CASSTRTGTPYEQYF; cdr3_length: 15; clone_size: -; d_call: TRBD1; v_call: TRBV4-1; j_call: TRBJ2-7
cdr3_nt: TGCGCCAGCAGCCCCTACGGACTGACGACGGGTGGCTACACCTTC; cdr3_aa: CASSPYGLTTGGYTF; cdr3_length: 15; clone_size: -; d_call: -; v_call: TRBV4-1; j_call: TRBJ1-2
cdr3_nt: TGCAGCGTTGAAGAAAGGGCGACTAGCGGGGCTAGCACAGATACGCAGTATTTT; cdr3_aa: CSVEERATSGASTDTQYF; cdr3_length: 18; clone_size: -; d_call: TRBD2; v_call: TRBV29-1; j_call: TRBJ2-3
cdr3_nt: TGCGCCAGCAGCTTGAGCAGGGTGAACACTGAAGCTTTCTTT; cdr3_aa: CASSLSRVNTEAFF; cdr3_length: 14; clone_size: -; d_call: -; v_call: TRBV5-1; j_call: TRBJ1-1
cdr3_nt: TGCGCCACCGGGGGGGGAAGCACAGATACGCAGTATTTT; cdr3_aa: CATGGGSTDTQYF; cdr3_length: 13; clone_size: -; d_call: TRBD2; v_call: TRBV5-1; j_call: TRBJ2-3
cdr3_nt: TGTGCCAGCGGCCAGGAGGCCCCAGCCTACAATGAGCAGTTCTTC; cdr3_aa: CASGQEAPAYNEQFF; cdr3_length: 15; clone_size: -; d_call: -; v_call: TRBV2; j_call: TRBJ2-1
cdr3_nt: TGTGCCACTAGGGGCCTCCTAAACACCGGGGAGCTGTTTTTT; cdr3_aa: CATRGLLNTGELFF; cdr3_length: 14; clone_size: -; d_call: -; v_call: TRBV7-3; j_call: TRBJ2-2
cdr3_nt: TGTGCCAGCTCACCCCGGACGACGGGGGAGCAGTACTTC; cdr3_aa: CASSPRTTGEQYF; cdr3_length: 13; clone_size: -; d_call: -; v_call: TRBV18; j_call: TRBJ2-7
cdr3_nt: TGCAGTGCCAGTGACAGGGGTGAGGAGCAGTACTTC; cdr3_aa: CSASDRGEEQYF; cdr3_length: 12; clone_size: -; d_call: TRBD1; v_call: TRBV20-1; j_call: TRBJ2-7
cdr3_nt: TGTGCCAGCAGTTTATCGGGGGGCTACGAGCAGTACTTC; cdr3_aa: CASSLSGGYEQYF; cdr3_length: 13; clone_size: -; d_call: -; v_call: TRBV27; j_call: TRBJ2-7
cdr3_nt: TGTGCCAGCAGTTTTGGGGGGGGATTAATTTACACCTTC; cdr3_aa: CASSFGGGLIYTF; cdr3_length: 13; clone_size: few; d_call: -; v_call: TRBV12-3/TRBV12-4; j_call: TRBJ1-2
cdr3_nt: TGTGCCAGCAGTGACTCGGGCGTACAGGGCTATAATTCACCCCTCCACTTT; cdr3_aa: CASSDSGVQGYNSPLHF; cdr3_length: 17; clone_size: -; d_call: -; v_call: TRBV6-4; j_call: TRBJ1-6
cdr3_nt: TGTGCCAGCAGCCAAGAAAAGACGGGAGCGGGGCAAGAGACCCAGTACTTC; cdr3_aa: CASSQEKTGAGQETQYF; cdr3_length: 17; clone_size: -; d_call: TRBD2; v_call: TRBV3-1/TRBV3-2; j_call: TRBJ2-5
cdr3_nt: TGTGCCAGTCGTAACACCGGGGAGCTGTTTTTT; cdr3_aa: CASRNTGELFF; cdr3_length: 11; clone_size: -; d_call: -; v_call: TRBV19; j_call: TRBJ2-2
cdr3_nt: TGTGCCAGCAGCTCACAGGGGGCGCGGGAGGAGGGCTATGGCTACACCTTC; cdr3_aa: CASSSQGAREEGYGYTF; cdr3_length: 17; clone_size: -; d_call: TRBD1; v_call: TRBV11-3; j_call: TRBJ1-2